These 9 T cell receptor beta chains share one sample of origin, sequenced in a study of vaccination and CD4 T cells after COVID-19. As for treatment: roughly 10-day PBMC culture with coronavirus spike peptide pools or control peptides (ViraFEST assay). Their recognized antigens are unknown. Sequenced with the Oncomine TCR Beta short-read assay was DNA taken from cultured CD4+ T cells. TCRdb used MiXCR to reprocess the PCR reads, holding one entry per CDR3 protein. Of about 19,000 distinct CDR3 sequences listed, approximately 39% were seen once; the top ten hold less than 15%. The sample consisted of cultured CD4+ T cells from blood. These receptors were taken from a human donor with COVID-19.

This clonotype was counted between two and nine times. This chain links TRBV6-5 with TRBJ1-1; D unresolved. Looked up from germline, CDR1 is MNHEY and CDR2 is SVGAGI. V was trimmed by 4 bases and J by 5 bases, leaving 17 bases between them. This CDR3 is built from 15 residues. CDR3 amino acids: CASSSPRTQGTEAFF. CDR3 bases: TGTGCCAGCAGTTCACCGCGGACCCAAGGGACTGAAGCTTTCTTT.

The V call is TRBV7-9, the J call TRBJ2-1; TRBD1 might be the D (6 bases). This CDR3 is 14 amino acids long. Germline V gene sequence: CDR1 SEHNR, CDR2 FQNEAQ (reference sequence). V was clipped by 5 bases and J by 9 bases, with 17 bases between them. DNA for the CDR3: TGTGCCAGCAGCACGACAGGAGGTTATGGTGAGCAGTTCTTC. Amino acids: CASSTTGGYGEQFF.

This clonotype was detected a few times. The chain is built from TRBV6-1 and TRBJ1-1; D is unresolved. The CDR3 totals 13 residues. Deletions cut 6 bases from V and 6 bases from J, with 14 bases between. Germline loops: CDR1 MNHNS, CDR2 SASEGT. Written as DNA, the CDR3 is TGTGCCAGCAGCCCGGGAAGGATCTCTGAAGCTTTCTTT. Encoded protein: CASSPGRISEAFF.

The gene calls are TRBV5-1 and TRBJ1-1; tentative D call: TRBD1 (5 bases). The V gene's germline CDR1 is SGHRS and CDR2 YFSETQ. This CDR3 spans 15 amino acids. The ends were cut back, 4 bases at V and 0 bases at J, with 13 bases in the middle. CDR3 loop: CASSGSGRMNTEAFF. The CDR3 DNA is TGCGCCAGCAGCGGGTCGGGACGGATGAACACTGAAGCTTTCTTT.

The genes are TRBV20-1 and TRBJ2-5, with D perhaps TRBD2 (5 bases). The CDR3 is 11 residues long. The germline gives CDR1 DFQATT, CDR2 SNEGSKA (reference sequence). The CDR3 region is CSSGYQETQYF. The CDR3 coding sequence is TGCTCGTCGGGGTACCAAGAGACCCAGTACTTC.

This clonotype was counted a few times. J is TRBJ1-1 and V is TRBV28; 7 bases are a match to TRBD1. This CDR3 comprises 15 residues. In germline, CDR1 is MDHEN, CDR2 SYDVKM. The J segment lost 0 bases and the V segment lost 6 bases, leaving 7 bases of the junction unmatched. The CDR3 loop reads CASSPSDRVNTEAFF. The CDR3 DNA reads TGTGCCAGCAGCCCGAGTGACAGGGTGAACACTGAAGCTTTCTTT. Complete variable domain (other parts from reference TRBV28 and TRBJ1-1): DVKVTQSSRYLVKRTGEKVFLECVQDMDHENMFWYRQDPGLGLRLIYFSYDVKMKEKGDIPEGYSVSREKKERFSLILESASTNQTSMYLCASSPSDRVNTEAFFGQGTRLTVV.

This clonotype was seen a handful of times. The V call is TRBV12-3 or TRBV12-4, the J call TRBJ2-5, with unresolved D. Trimming removed 8 bases from V and 2 bases from J, with 9 bases in between. CDR3 length: 12 residues. In DNA, the CDR3 is TGTGCCAGCGCCATTAAGCAAGAGACCCAGTACTTC. As protein: CASAIKQETQYF.

The chain recombines TRBV6-1 with TRBJ2-5, with a tentative D call TRBD1 (6 bases). The CDR3 has 13 amino acids. The V and J ends lost 7 bases and 6 bases respectively, with 15 bases between them. Germline assignment: CDR1 MNHNS and CDR2 SASEGT. The CDR3 sequence: CASMRAGVQTQYF. Written as DNA, the CDR3 is TGTGCCAGCATGAGGGCAGGGGTTCAGACCCAGTACTTC.

J is TRBJ2-3 and V is TRBV11-1, with D tentatively TRBD1 (6 bases). The CDR3 sequence is 14 residues long. CDR1 and CDR2 (germline): SGHAT, FQDESV (reference sequence). The V end lost 8 bases, the J end lost 0 bases, and 12 bases lay between the germline ends. Here the CDR3 reads CASAKTGSTDTQYF. Written as DNA, the CDR3 is TGTGCCAGCGCAAAAACAGGGAGCACAGATACGCAGTATTTT.